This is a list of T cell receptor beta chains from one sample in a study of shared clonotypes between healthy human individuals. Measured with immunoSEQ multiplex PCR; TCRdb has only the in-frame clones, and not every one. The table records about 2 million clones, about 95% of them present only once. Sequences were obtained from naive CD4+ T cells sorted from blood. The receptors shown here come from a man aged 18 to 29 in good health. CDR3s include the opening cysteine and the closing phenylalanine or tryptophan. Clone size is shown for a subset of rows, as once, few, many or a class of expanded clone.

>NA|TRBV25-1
CASTTSGGGGYEQYF
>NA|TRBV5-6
CASSLALGTPIDEQFF
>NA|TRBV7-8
CASGTSGKVISYEQYF
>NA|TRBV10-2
CASSDLSPMGNQPQHF
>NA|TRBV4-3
CASSRTDGDNQPQHF
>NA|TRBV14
CASSRTSATYEQYF
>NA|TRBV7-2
CASSFRLGKTDTQYF
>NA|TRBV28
CASSLPLTGGPSYEQYF
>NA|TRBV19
CASSIRTGNNSPLHF
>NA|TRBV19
CASSAHRDYEQYF
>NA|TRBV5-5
CASRPDREPFVSYTF
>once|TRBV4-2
CASSQDGRRGASRSTDTQYF
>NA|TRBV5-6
CASSPTGMGYEQYF
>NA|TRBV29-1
CGSQGPGSGANVLTF
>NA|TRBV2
CASRDRLAGGQETQYF
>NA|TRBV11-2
CASSLHIGGINTEAFF
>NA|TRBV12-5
CASGLVPSLRYEQYF
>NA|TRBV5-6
CASSLAIMNTEAFF
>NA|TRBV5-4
CASSHGWSALNYEQYF
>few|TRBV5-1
CASSQSYEQYF
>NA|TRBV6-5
CASSSGLLTDTQYF
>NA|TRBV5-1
CASSRWVSTDTQYF
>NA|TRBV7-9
CASSPSAPSGEKLFF
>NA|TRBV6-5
CASSSHLREQFF
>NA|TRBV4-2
CASSRFTSAQETQYF
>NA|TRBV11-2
CASSLEGGRRGNEQFF
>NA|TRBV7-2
CASSPGLAGTGETQYF
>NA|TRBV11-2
CASSFDSYEQYF
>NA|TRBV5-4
CASKSSQLTSYQETQYF
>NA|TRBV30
CAWSRLAGGETQYF
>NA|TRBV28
CASSLSYGYTF
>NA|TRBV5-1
CASSLSGGRVYGYTF
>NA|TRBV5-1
CASSLIARGPRDTQYF
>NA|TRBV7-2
CASSLQTFYGYTF
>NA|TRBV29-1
CSVRGQGNTEAFF
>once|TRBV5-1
CASRRRDNYGYTF
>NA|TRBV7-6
CASSLAQGQTSEKLFF